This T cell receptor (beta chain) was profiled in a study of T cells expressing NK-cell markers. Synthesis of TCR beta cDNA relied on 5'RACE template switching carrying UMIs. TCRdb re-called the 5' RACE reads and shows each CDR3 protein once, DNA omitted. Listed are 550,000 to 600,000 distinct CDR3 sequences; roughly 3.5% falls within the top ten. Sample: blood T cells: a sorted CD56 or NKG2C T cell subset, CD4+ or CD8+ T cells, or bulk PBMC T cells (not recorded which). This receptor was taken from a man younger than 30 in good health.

The chain's CDR3 is CASSLPAGGYEQYF. The chain joins TRBV28 to TRBJ2-7; the TRBD2 assignment by TCRdb is unverifiable without DNA. This CDR3 comprises 14 residues. CDR1 MDHEN and CDR2 SYDVKM come from the germline V gene. Full variable domain (outside the CDR3, taken from reference TRBV28 and TRBJ2-7): DVKVTQSSRYLVKRTGEKVFLECVQDMDHENMFWYRQDPGLGLRLIYFSYDVKMKEKGDIPEGYSVSREKKERFSLILESASTNQTSMYLCASSLPAGGYEQYFGPGTRLTVT.